This passage covers 16 T cell receptor beta chains from one sample sequenced in a study of T cells in Graves' hyperthyroidism and ophthalmopathy. It was RNA transcripts that yielded the amplified TCR beta CDR3 regions. A first-round RT-PCR of the TCR CDR3 used the HTBI primer set. TCRdb recomputed calls from the multiplex PCR reads with MiXCR, one row per CDR3 protein. The repertoire holds hundreds of thousands of distinct CDR3 sequences, with 14% as singletons. The specimen was blood. All receptors derive from a woman younger than 30 with Graves' hyperthyroidism.

With respect to this clonotype: This may come from a read error, since a much larger clone is one base off. The CDR3 DNA reads TGTGCCAGCAGCCTTTTAGCCGCGTTCGGCAATGAGCAGTTCTTC. Translated, it gives CASSLLAAFGNEQFF. The V and J genes are TRBV7-2 and TRBJ2-1; D not resolved. This CDR3 is 15 amino acids long. Deletions cut 5 bases from V and 6 bases from J, with 17 bases between. CDR1 is SGHTA, CDR2 FQGNSA, per germline.

This clonotype appeared many times. V gene TRBV11-2 combines with J gene TRBJ2-7, with a tentative D call TRBD2 (6 bases). Germline CDR1 reads SGHAT; CDR2 reads FQNNGV. V lost 1 base to trimming and J lost 0 bases, with 19 bases between them. This CDR3 comprises 18 residues. The chain's CDR3 is CASSLGGWGGNSSYEQYF. The DNA for the CDR3 is TGTGCCAGCAGCTTAGGGGGGTGGGGAGGCAACAGCTCCTACGAGCAGTACTTC.

This clonotype came up many times. The CDR3: CSARTASSNQPQHF. DNA for the CDR3: TGCAGTGCTAGAACGGCGTCCTCTAATCAGCCCCAGCATTTT. The chain recombines TRBV20-1 with TRBJ1-5; no firm D call. CDR3 length equals 14 residues. The germline V gene encodes CDR1 DFQATT and CDR2 SNEGSKA (reference sequence). Trimming removed 2 bases at V and 4 bases at J, with 12 bases between.

This clonotype was detected ten times or more. The rearrangement uses TRBV20-1 and TRBJ1-4, with TRBD1 as a possible D gene (5 bases). V was cut by 6 bases and J by 6 bases, with 17 bases left in between. This CDR3 region has 14 residues. Germline V lookup: CDR1 DFQATT, CDR2 SNEGSKA (reference sequence). The CDR3 DNA reads TGCAGTGCCCTGGGGCGGGGGGTGGATGAAAAACTGTTTTTT. This translates into CSALGRGVDEKLFF.

A note on this clonotype: Just one base apart from a much larger clone, this may be a read error. The rearrangement joins TRBV12-3 or TRBV12-4 to TRBJ2-7, with TRBD2 as a possible D gene (5 bases). The CDR3 sequence is 14 residues long. Trimming stripped 5 bases from V and 2 bases from J, with 13 bases between. CDR3 in DNA: TGTGCCAGCAGTGAGGCGGGCAGACCCTACGAGCAGTACTTC. Its protein is CASSEAGRPYEQYF.

This clonotype was found many times. The chain joins TRBV20-1 to TRBJ2-1; possibly TRBD1 or TRBD2 for D (5 bases each). With 5 bases removed from V and 3 bases from J, the gap between germline ends came to 14 bases. The CDR3 spans 14 residues. CDR1 DFQATT and CDR2 SNEGSKA come from the germline V gene (reference sequence). The CDR3 nucleotides are TGCAGTGCTGCCCGGGACCTAAACTACAATGAGCAGTTCTTC. Translated, it gives CSAARDLNYNEQFF.

Regarding this clonotype: A clone one base away is much larger, so this may be a read error. The CDR3 bases are TGTGCCATCAGTGTCGGTCTAGGAGAGCCCAATCAGCAGTTCTTC. It is translated as CAISVGLGEPNQQFF. V and J are TRBV10-3 and TRBJ2-1; D not resolved. Germline CDR1 reads ENHRY; CDR2 reads SYGVKD. The CDR3 covers 15 residues.

This clonotype was found many times. The J gene is TRBJ2-1, the V gene TRBV10-3; no firm D call. This CDR3 has 16 residues. The V and J ends lost 0 bases and 4 bases respectively, with 13 bases between them. CDR1 and CDR2 from the germline V gene are ENHRY and SYGVKD. The CDR3 bases are TGTGCCATCAGTGAGTCTTTGGAATATGGGTACAATGAGCAGTTCTTC. As protein: CAISESLEYGYNEQFF.

This clonotype was seen a handful of times. This chain connects TRBV10-3 to TRBJ2-3; D gene unclear. The V end lost 2 bases, the J end lost 0 bases, and 6 bases lay between the germline ends. The CDR3 contains 14 residues. The germline CDR1 and CDR2 sequences are ENHRY and SYGVKD. CDR3 region: CAISEELSTDTQYF. The CDR3 bases are TGTGCCATCAGTGAGGAACTTAGCACAGATACGCAGTATTTT.

The chain is built from TRBV19 and TRBJ2-7, with TRBD2 as a possible D gene (6 bases). The V gene's germline CDR1 is LNHDA and CDR2 SQIVND (reference sequence). Trimming left V 9 bases short and J 4 bases short, with 13 bases between. This CDR3 contains 12 residues. Here the CDR3 DNA reads TGTGCCAGCGGGAGTGGGCTTTACGAGCAGTACTTC. It translates to CASGSGLYEQYF.

This clonotype was observed at least ten times. The chain's CDR3 is CASSWIDTPYEQYF. The CDR3 DNA follows: TGTGCCAGCAGCTGGATTGACACCCCCTACGAGCAGTACTTC. The gene calls are TRBV11-3 and TRBJ2-7; D gene unclear. The germline gives CDR1 SGHNT, CDR2 YENEEA. The V end lost 4 bases, the J end lost 2 bases, and 12 bases lay between the germline ends. The CDR3 sequence is 14 residues long.

Ten or more counts support this clonotype. The chain links TRBV4-1 to TRBJ1-2; D unresolved. Germline CDR1 and CDR2: MGHRA and YSYEKL. The germline V and J ends were trimmed by 3 bases and 5 bases, with 7 bases remaining between them. The CDR3 consists of 12 residues. This CDR3 is CASSHSGYGYTF. CDR3 DNA sequence: TGCGCCAGCAGCCATAGTGGTTATGGCTACACCTTC.

This clonotype appeared many times. This chain connects TRBV7-2 to TRBJ2-2; possible D gene TRBD2, 5 bases. Trimming removed 5 bases at V and 7 bases at J, with 11 bases between. The CDR3 spans 13 residues. Looked up from germline, CDR1 is SGHTA and CDR2 is FQGNSA. CDR3 coding DNA: TGTGCCAGCAGCCTGCTCGGGGTCGGGGAGCTGTTTTTT. Protein: CASSLLGVGELFF.

This chain joins TRBV19 and TRBJ1-2; 11 bases map to TRBD1. Germline CDR1 and CDR2: LNHDA and SQIVND (reference sequence). The CDR3 has 15 residues. V shed 4 bases and J 3 bases; nucleotides not matched to a gene: 4. The CDR3 DNA reads as TGTGCCAGTAGTAGACCGGACAGGGGGCACTATGGCTACACCTTC. Amino acids: CASSRPDRGHYGYTF.

This sequence joins TRBV9 and TRBJ2-7; a possible D gene is TRBD2 (5 bases). CDR3 length equals 14 residues. Germline V CDR1 and CDR2: SGDLS, YYNGEE. V was pared by 4 bases and J by 3 bases, with 14 bases between. The CDR3: CASSSGEAGYEQYF. CDR3 DNA: TGTGCCAGCAGCTCCGGGGAAGCCGGCTACGAGCAGTACTTC.

This clonotype has a count of ten or more. The chain recombines TRBV13 with TRBJ2-1; tentatively, D is TRBD2 (6 bases). The V and J ends lost 5 bases and 4 bases respectively, with 15 bases between them. Per the germline V gene, CDR1 is PRHDT and CDR2 is FYEKMQ (reference sequence). The CDR3 covers 15 residues. In nucleotides, the CDR3 is TGTGCCAGCAGCGCTCTAGCGACGACTTACAATGAGCAGTTCTTC. Translation: CASSALATTYNEQFF.